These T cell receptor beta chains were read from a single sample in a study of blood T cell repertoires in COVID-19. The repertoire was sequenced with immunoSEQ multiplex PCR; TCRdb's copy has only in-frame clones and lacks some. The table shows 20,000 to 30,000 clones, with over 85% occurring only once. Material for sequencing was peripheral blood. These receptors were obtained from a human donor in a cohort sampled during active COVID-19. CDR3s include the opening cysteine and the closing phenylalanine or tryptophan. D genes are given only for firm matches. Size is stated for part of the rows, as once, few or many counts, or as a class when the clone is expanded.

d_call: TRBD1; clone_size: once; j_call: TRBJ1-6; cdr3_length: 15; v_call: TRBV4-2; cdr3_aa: CASSPGQVHNSPLHF; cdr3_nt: TGTGCCAGCAGCCCGGGACAGGTGCATAATTCACCCCTCCACTTT
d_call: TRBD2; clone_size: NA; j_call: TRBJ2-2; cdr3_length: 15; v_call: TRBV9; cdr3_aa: CASSVAGGYTGELFF; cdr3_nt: TGTGCCAGCAGCGTAGCGGGGGGGTACACCGGGGAGCTGTTTTTT
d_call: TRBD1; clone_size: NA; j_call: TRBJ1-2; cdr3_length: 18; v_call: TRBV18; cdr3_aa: CASSPPRTGGARGYGYTF; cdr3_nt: TGTGCCAGCTCACCACCTAGGACAGGGGGCGCTCGGGGCTATGGCTACACCTTC
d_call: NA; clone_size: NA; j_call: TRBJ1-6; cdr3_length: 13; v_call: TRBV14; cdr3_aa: CASSYTGNSPLHF; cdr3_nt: TGTGCCAGCAGCTACACGGGTAATTCACCCCTCCACTTT
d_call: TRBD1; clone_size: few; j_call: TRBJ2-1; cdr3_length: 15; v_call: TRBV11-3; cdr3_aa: CASSPGTGLLPEQFF; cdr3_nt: TGTGCCAGCAGCCCCGGGACAGGGTTACTCCCGGAGCAGTTCTTC
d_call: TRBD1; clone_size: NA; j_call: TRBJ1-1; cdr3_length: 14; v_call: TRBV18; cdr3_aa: CASATGTGVAEAFF; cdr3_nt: TGTGCCAGCGCGACCGGGACAGGGGTAGCTGAAGCTTTCTTT
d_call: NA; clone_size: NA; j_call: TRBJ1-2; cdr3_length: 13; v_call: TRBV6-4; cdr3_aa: CASSDSGRGGYTF; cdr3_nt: TGTGCCAGCAGTGACTCCGGGAGGGGAGGCTACACCTTC
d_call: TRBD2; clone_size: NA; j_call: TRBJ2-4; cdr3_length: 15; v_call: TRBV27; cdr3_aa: CASSYRLAGGNIQYF; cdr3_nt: TGTGCCAGCAGTTACCGGTTAGCGGGGGGAAACATTCAGTACTTC
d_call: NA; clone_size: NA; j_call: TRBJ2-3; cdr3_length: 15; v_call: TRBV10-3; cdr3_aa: CAISESGAGTDTQYF; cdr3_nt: TGTGCCATCAGTGAGTCGGGGGCTGGCACAGATACGCAGTATTTT
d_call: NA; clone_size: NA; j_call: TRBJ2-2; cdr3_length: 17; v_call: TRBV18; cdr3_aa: CASSPLAGTSNTGELFF; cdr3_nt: TGTGCCAGCTCACCATTAGCTGGGACTTCAAACACCGGGGAGCTGTTTTTT
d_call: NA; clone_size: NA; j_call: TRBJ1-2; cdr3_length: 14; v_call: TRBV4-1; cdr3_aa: CASSQDEGPYGYTF; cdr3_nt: TGCGCCAGCAGCCAAGATGAGGGCCCCTATGGCTACACCTTC
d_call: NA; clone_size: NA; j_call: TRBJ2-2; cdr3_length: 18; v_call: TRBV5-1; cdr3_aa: CASSLRSTGGSAPGELFF; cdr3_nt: TGCGCCAGCAGCTTGCGTTCTACCGGGGGTAGCGCCCCCGGGGAGCTGTTTTTT
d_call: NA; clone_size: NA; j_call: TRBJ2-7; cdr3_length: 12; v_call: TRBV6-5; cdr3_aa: CASRALSYEQYF; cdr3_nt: TGTGCCAGCAGGGCCTTGTCCTACGAGCAGTACTTC
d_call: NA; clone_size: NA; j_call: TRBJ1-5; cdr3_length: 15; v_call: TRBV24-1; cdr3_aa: CATSDSGASNQPQHF; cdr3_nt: TGTGCCACCAGTGATTCAGGGGCTAGCAATCAGCCCCAGCATTTT
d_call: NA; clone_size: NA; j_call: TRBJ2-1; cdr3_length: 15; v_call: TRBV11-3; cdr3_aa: CASSSLGRGNNEQFF; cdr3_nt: TGTGCCAGCAGCTCACTGGGGCGGGGTAACAATGAGCAGTTCTTC
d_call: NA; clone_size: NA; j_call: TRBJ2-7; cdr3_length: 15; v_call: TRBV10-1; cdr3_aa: CASSDIVGPSYEQYF; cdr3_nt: TGCGCCAGCAGTGACATCGTCGGTCCCTCCTACGAGCAGTACTTC
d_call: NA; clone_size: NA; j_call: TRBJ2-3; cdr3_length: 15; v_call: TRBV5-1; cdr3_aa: CASSLIVTGSDTQYF; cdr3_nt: TGCGCCAGCAGCTTAATAGTTACAGGGTCAGATACGCAGTATTTT
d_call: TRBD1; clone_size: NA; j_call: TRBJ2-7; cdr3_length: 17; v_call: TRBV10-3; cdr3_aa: CATRRSVLRDSPYEQYF; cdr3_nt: TGTGCCACCCGCCGCTCAGTACTCCGGGACAGCCCCTACGAGCAGTACTTC
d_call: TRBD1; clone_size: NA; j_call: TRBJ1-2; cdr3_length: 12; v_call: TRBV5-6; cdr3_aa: CANSSDRVGYTF; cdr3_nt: TGTGCCAACAGCTCGGACAGGGTAGGCTACACCTTC
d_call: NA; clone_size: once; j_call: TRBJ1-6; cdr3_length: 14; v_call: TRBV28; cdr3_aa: CASSLVTANSPLHF; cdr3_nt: TGTGCCAGCAGTTTGGTGACAGCTAATTCACCCCTCCACTTT
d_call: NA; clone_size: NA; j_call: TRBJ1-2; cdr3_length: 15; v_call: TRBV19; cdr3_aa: CASSIRSQGFYGYTF; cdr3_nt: TGTGCCAGTAGTATTAGGAGTCAGGGCTTCTATGGCTACACCTTC
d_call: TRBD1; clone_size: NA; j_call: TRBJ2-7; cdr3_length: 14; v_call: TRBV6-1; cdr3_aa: CASSEGTGPYEQYF; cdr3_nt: TGTGCCAGCAGTGAAGGGACAGGGCCCTACGAGCAGTACTTC
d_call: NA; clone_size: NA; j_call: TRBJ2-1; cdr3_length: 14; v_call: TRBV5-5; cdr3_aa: CASSTSYSYNEQFF; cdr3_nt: TGTGCCAGCAGCACTAGCTACTCCTACAATGAGCAGTTCTTC
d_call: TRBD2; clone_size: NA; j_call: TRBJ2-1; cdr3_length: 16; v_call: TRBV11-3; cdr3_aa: CASSSVVREGYNEQFF; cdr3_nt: TGTGCCAGCAGCTCAGTGGTTCGGGAGGGTTACAATGAGCAGTTCTTC
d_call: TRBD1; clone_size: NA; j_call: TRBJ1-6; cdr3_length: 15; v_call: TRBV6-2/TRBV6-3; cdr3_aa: CASSEDHRGGSPLHF; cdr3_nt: TGTGCCAGCAGTGAGGACCACAGGGGGGGGTCACCCCTCCACTTT
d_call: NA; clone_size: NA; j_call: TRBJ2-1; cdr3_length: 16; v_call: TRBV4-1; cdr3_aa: CASSQDARSSYNEQFF; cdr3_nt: TGCGCCAGCAGCCAAGATGCCCGGTCTTCCTACAATGAGCAGTTCTTC
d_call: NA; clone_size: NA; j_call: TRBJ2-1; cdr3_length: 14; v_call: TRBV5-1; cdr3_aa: CASSLGAIGNEQFF; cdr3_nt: TGCGCCAGCAGCTTGGGTGCTATCGGGAATGAGCAGTTCTTC